This TCR beta chain derives from a study of cytomegalovirus exposure and HLA in healthy donors (dated by TCRdb to 2016 to 2017). Describing the broader study: The 500 to 800 repertoires of the first cohort and the approximately 130 validation repertoires were produced on the same platform, according to a later analysis. The aim of the study was to test whether cataloging public T cell receptors could identify signatures of past pathogen exposure. A separate validation cohort of roughly 110 different subjects was used in addition to the roughly 640-subject first cohort. The study combined high-throughput TCR immunosequencing, statistical association of individual TCRs with disease status, and machine learning to predict cytomegalovirus infection status. Paper-wide results and their limitations: Most TCR sequences were observed very rarely across donors, whereas some public TCRs were present in many individuals. The classifier was reported to diagnose cytomegalovirus status with high specificity and sensitivity in both the original cohort and the validation cohort. According to the authors, the approach could potentially be generalized to other disease states and immunological phenotypes. The validation cohort had no HLA typing available for a later analysis, so co-occurrence within that cohort was assessed over all 130 or so repertoires. Three of the identified cytomegalovirus-associated TCR beta chains were confirmed in vitro to be specific for cytomegalovirus antigens. In the study, about 150 TCR beta chains were listed as associated with cytomegalovirus. Subsequent analysis determined that TCRs grouped into clusters in the first cohort also showed a tendency toward co-occurrence across the 90 to 150 validation repertoires, and 90% to 95% of cluster scores exceeded 0.

The donors belonged to the validation cohort of 90 to 150 subjects, which was separate from the approximately 680-subject first cohort. Concerning this clone: Its antigen is still unknown. No base-level quality is on record; no much larger clone is a single base apart.

Library prep was done by the immunoSEQ multiplex PCR assay. The original methods were these. To diagnose cytomegalovirus status from the catalog of TCR beta chain sequences, a statistical classification framework was built. In its TCRdb copy, this immuneACCESS table keeps in-frame sequences only and misses some clones. Where compared with another copy, unresolved V genes explain less than half of these, and the others have no known cause. From that table come the V and J calls and clone size; the DNA was used to work out D and trimming. Across this sample there are about 170,000 clones, with approximately 87% seen only once. Approximately 1.5% of the sample goes to the ten largest clones. Counted from cysteine to phenylalanine, this CDR3 has 13 amino acids. Just CDR3 DNA is preserved here, 39 bases in frame from base 1. CDR1 SQVTM and CDR2 ANQGSEA were looked up in the germline V gene. Trimming accounts for 4 bases at V and 4 bases at J, while the number of junction bases matched to no gene is 3.

Here the chain combines TRBV29-1 and TRBJ1-4; 7 bases in between match TRBD1. The material sequenced was PBMCs. This receptor was obtained from a young woman in good health and CMV-seronegative. The DNA reads as follows: TGCAGCGTTGCCGGGACAGATAATGAAAAACTGTTTTTT. Its protein product is CSVAGTDNEKLFF.